Below are 6 T cell receptor beta chains sequenced from a single sample in a study of cytomegalovirus exposure and HLA in healthy donors. This PCR relied on a set of 60 Vbeta primers and 13 Jbeta primers. The table came from immunoSEQ multiplex PCR; TCRdb's copy has only in-frame clones and leaves some out. The sample lists 200,000 to 250,000 clones; roughly 82% were seen once. Specimen: PBMCs. The source of these receptors is a woman aged 40 to 50 in good health and CMV-seropositive.

The V call is TRBV7-2, the J call TRBJ1-4, with TRBD1 matching 8 bases. Looked up from germline, CDR1 is SGHTA and CDR2 is FQGNSA. The V and J ends lost 4 bases and 7 bases, in that order; junction bases with no gene match: 8. The CDR3 sequence is 15 residues long. CDR3 nucleotide sequence: TGTGCCAGCAGCTCTACAGGGGGTGACGGTGAAAAACTGTTTTTT. Its translation: CASSSTGGDGEKLFF.

This clone was counted once. The V call is TRBV7-2, the J call TRBJ2-3; D might be TRBD2 (6 bases). Germline V CDR1 and CDR2: SGHTA, FQGNSA. Trimming cost V 1 base and J 4 bases, with 12 bases left between them. This CDR3 comprises 15 residues. The CDR3 is CASSLVAGRSDTQYF. The CDR3 DNA sequence: TGTGCCAGCAGCTTAGTTGCGGGGCGTTCAGATACGCAGTATTTT.

The sample holds a few counts of this clone. The CDR3 coding sequence is TGTGCCTGGAGTGACAGGGGGGACGAGCAGTACTTC. Its translation: CAWSDRGDEQYF. The rearrangement uses TRBV30 and TRBJ2-7; 8 bases map to TRBD1. The CDR3 has 12 amino acids. Germline lookup yields CDR1 GTSNPN and CDR2 SVGIG (reference sequence). V dropped 1 base and J dropped 5; count of bases not matched to a gene: 1.

This clone was seen a few times. The chain uses TRBV21-1 and TRBJ1-2; TRBD1, the D gene given by the table, was not confirmed from the DNA. TRBV21-1 is given as a pseudogene. The CDR3 sequence is 18 residues long. The CDR3 bases are TGTGCCAGCAGCAAAAAACAGGTTTCGGGACAGGGAGCGGATGGCTACACCTTC. Encoded protein: CASSKKQVSGQGADGYTF.

This clone was detected once. The junction differs from germline at one of its ends, possibly a read error. V is TRBV7-9 and J is TRBJ1-1; 9 nucleotides align to TRBD1. The CDR3 has 13 amino acids. Germline V lookup: CDR1 SEHNR, CDR2 FQNEAQ (reference sequence). The CDR3 DNA sequence: TGTTCCAGCAGCTCAGATGGGACAGGGAAAGCTTTCTTT. This translates into CSSSSDGTGKAFF.

CDR3: CSDLTGVGYTF. The CDR3 region has the DNA TGCAGCGACCTAACAGGGGTCGGCTACACCTTC. The rearrangement links TRBV29-1 to TRBJ1-2; 7 nucleotides align to TRBD1. The CDR3 totals 11 residues. Germline CDR1 and CDR2: SQVTM and ANQGSEA. Trimming cost V 7 bases and J 8 bases; bases outside gene matches: 7.